Shown below are 5 T cell receptor beta chains from a single sample sequenced in a study of blood T cells in healthy people across ages. Next came a second PCR, run for roughly 6 to 11 cycles, which used a sample-barcoded 5' primer along with a J-beta primer mix. TCRdb re-called the 5' RACE reads through MiXCR, storing one row per CDR3 protein. The sample yields about a million distinct CDR3 sequences, 51% seen once. The sequenced sample was blood. Every receptor here comes from a woman in her sixties or seventies in good health.

Only one count was recorded for this clonotype. This sequence joins TRBV5-1 and TRBJ2-1, with 7 bases matching TRBD1. CDR1 and CDR2 (germline): SGHRS, YFSETQ. Unmatched junction bases numbered 7, after V lost 3 bases and J lost 4 bases. The CDR3 has 15 amino acids. The CDR3 spells CASSWGDRVYNEQFF. In DNA, the CDR3 is TGCGCCAGCAGCTGGGGAGACAGGGTTTACAATGAGCAGTTCTTC.

About this clonotype: A read error may produce the germline difference seen at one junction end. The rearrangement uses TRBV2 and TRBJ2-5; perhaps D is TRBD1 or TRBD2 (5 bases each). From germline, CDR1 is SNHLY and CDR2 FYNNEI. CDR3 size: 13 residues. In DNA, the CDR3 is TGTGCCACCAGTCGGGGCATCCTCCAGACCCAGTACTTC. Translating gives CATSRGILQTQYF.

The chain links TRBV6-2 or TRBV6-3 to TRBJ2-3, with a tentative D call TRBD1 (6 bases). The length of the CDR3 is 14 residues. The germline V gene has CDR1 MNHEY and CDR2 SVGEGT. Trimming shortened V by 5 bases and J by 6 bases, and 15 bases separated the two germline ends. The CDR3, as DNA: TGTGCCAGCAGTCGATCTAACAGGGTTGATACGCAGTATTTT. It specifies CASSRSNRVDTQYF.

This chain joins TRBV15 and TRBJ1-5; 7 bases line up with TRBD1. The CDR3 totals 15 residues. With 1 base clipped from V and 4 bases from J, the junction kept 4 bases outside the gene matches. Germline CDR1 reads LNHNV; CDR2 reads YYDKDF (reference sequence). CDR3 DNA: TGTGCCACCAGCAGAGGACAGGGCGGGAATCAGCCCCAGCATTTT. This sequence encodes CATSRGQGGNQPQHF.

The chain employs TRBV20-1 and TRBJ2-5; D remains unclear. Germline loops: CDR1 DFQATT, CDR2 SNEGSKA (reference sequence). The CDR3 spans 13 residues. V was cut by 6 bases and J by 4 bases, with 15 bases left in between. CDR3 amino acids: CSASSAVGETQYF. CDR3 DNA: TGCAGTGCGTCCAGTGCGGTGGGAGAGACCCAGTACTTC.